Listed below are T cell receptor beta chains from one sample, sequenced in a study of CD8+ T cells in alopecia areata. TCRdb's copy holds only in-frame clones and misses some; the assay was immunoSEQ multiplex PCR. The sample has hundreds of thousands of clones, approximately 38% seen once. The sample consisted of CD4+ T cells sorted from blood, taken at approximately week 30, from a patient treated with tofacitinib. These TCRs come from a human donor with alopecia areata. CDR3s include the opening cysteine and the closing phenylalanine or tryptophan. A D gene is named only where the DNA matches it firmly. Clone size, where shown, is once, few, many, or a class for clones that have expanded.

D gene	V gene	J gene	clone size	CDR3 DNA	CDR3 protein
.	TRBV28	TRBJ1-2	.	TGTGCCAGCAGTTTTGGGGGTTATGGCTACACCTTC	CASSFGGYGYTF
TRBD1	TRBV6-1	TRBJ2-6	.	TGTGCCAGCAGTGCGTGGGGACAGGCCTCTGGGGCCAACGTCCTGACTTTC	CASSAWGQASGANVLTF
.	TRBV30	TRBJ2-3	few	TGTGCCTGGAGTGAATCCTGGGGCACAGATACGCAGTATTTT	CAWSESWGTDTQYF
.	TRBV29-1	TRBJ2-2	few	TGCAGCGTTGACCCGGCCAATGGCCGGGAGCTGTTTTTT	CSVDPANGRELFF
TRBD2	TRBV13	TRBJ2-3	.	TGTGCCAGCAGCCAGACCGGACTAGCGGGCACAGATACGCAGTATTTT	CASSQTGLAGTDTQYF
TRBD2	TRBV7-3	TRBJ2-3	.	TGTGCCAGCAGCCTACTAGCGGGAGTAGTGCCGGATACGCAGTATTTT	CASSLLAGVVPDTQYF
TRBD1	TRBV7-8	TRBJ1-2	few	TGTGCCAGCAGCTTAGTAACAGGGGGAGCCTATGGCTACACCTTC	CASSLVTGGAYGYTF
.	TRBV6-6	TRBJ2-5	few	TGTGCCAGCAGCCGGACGGATCCCGGAGGGGGGACCCAGTACTTC	CASSRTDPGGGTQYF
TRBD1	TRBV29-1	TRBJ1-1	.	TGCAGCGTTGAATCTGTCCGGGACAGGGTTACCGTGGCTTTCTTT	CSVESVRDRVTVAFF
TRBD2	TRBV10-2	TRBJ2-5	.	TGCGCCAGCAGTGGGAGCGGGAGGAATCGGGGGACCCAGTACTTC	CASSGSGRNRGTQYF
.	TRBV29-1	TRBJ1-2	.	TGCAGCGTTGAAGGGCTTGGCGGAGCCTATGGCTACACCTTC	CSVEGLGGAYGYTF
.	TRBV28	TRBJ2-6	few	TGTGCCAGCAGTTTCCGGAATTCTGGGGCCAACGTCCTGACTTTC	CASSFRNSGANVLTF
.	TRBV9	TRBJ2-4	.	TGTGCCAGCAGCCCCAGGGAGGCCAAAAACATTCAGTACTTC	CASSPREAKNIQYF
.	TRBV30	TRBJ2-2	few	TGTGCCTGGAGAAGGGGCACCGGGGAGCTGTTTTTT	CAWRRGTGELFF
.	TRBV30	TRBJ1-1	.	TGTGCCCGGGGACGGCCGGAGGGGACTGAAGCTTTCTTT	CARGRPEGTEAFF
TRBD1	TRBV15	TRBJ1-1	.	TGTGCCACCAGCAGAGGGACAGGGGGCTACCACCAAGCTTTCTTT	CATSRGTGGYHQAFF
.	TRBV7-6	TRBJ1-4	.	TGTGCCAGCGGAACCATGTCCTCGGCGGCTGAAAAACTGTTTTTT	CASGTMSSAAEKLFF
.	TRBV29-1	TRBJ2-3	few	TGCAGCGTTGGGGCTAGCGACACAGATACGCAGTATTTT	CSVGASDTDTQYF
.	TRBV30	TRBJ1-2	once	TGTGCCTGGAGACCCGGGTTTGGAGGCTACACCTTC	CAWRPGFGGYTF
TRBD2	TRBV4-1	TRBJ2-7	few	TGCGCCAGCAGCCAAGTCGTGCCACGGGGACTAGCGGGGCTACAGTACTTC	CASSQVVPRGLAGLQYF
.	TRBV5-6	TRBJ2-2	.	TGTGCCAGCAGGATGAGGGGTCTCGAGGTCACCGGGGAGCTGTTTTTT	CASRMRGLEVTGELFF
TRBD2	TRBV30	TRBJ2-1	.	TGTGCCTGGAGTAGGCTAGCGGGTAGCTCCTACAATGAGCAGTTCTTC	CAWSRLAGSSYNEQFF
.	TRBV11-2	TRBJ1-1	many	TGTGCCAGCAGCTTAGAACAGTCAGGTACTGAAGCTTTCTTT	CASSLEQSGTEAFF
.	TRBV19	TRBJ1-1	.	TGTGCCAGTAGTAAACGACAGGAATGGGGAGCTTTCTTT	CASSKRQEWGAFF
.	TRBV27	TRBJ1-2	.	TGTGCCAGCAGTTTAGATGTAGGGGCCCACCGGGGCTACACCTTC	CASSLDVGAHRGYTF
TRBD1	TRBV15	TRBJ2-2	few	TGTGCCACCAGCAGAGATCCGAGGACAGGCGTCACCGGGGAGCTGTTTTTT	CATSRDPRTGVTGELFF
TRBD2	TRBV27	TRBJ2-1	few	TGTGCCAGCATCAGAGCGGGGGGTCAGTACAATGAGCAGTTCTTC	CASIRAGGQYNEQFF
.	TRBV5-1	TRBJ2-1	.	TGCGCCAGCAGCTTGGAGGGACGCGGACCCCCACATGAGCAGTTCTTC	CASSLEGRGPPHEQFF
.	TRBV2	TRBJ1-4	.	TGTGCCAGCCTACTCGGGGTTGCAGCTAATGAAAAACTGTTTTTT	CASLLGVAANEKLFF
.	TRBV2	TRBJ2-1	.	TGTGCCAGCAGTGAAACTAGCCGGGAGTTCTTC	CASSETSREFF
.	TRBV5-1	TRBJ1-2	.	TGCGCCAGCAGCTTGGGGTCTTCGGGTGGCTACACCTTC	CASSLGSSGGYTF
.	TRBV18	TRBJ1-2	.	TGTGCCAGCTCGCCGGCGGTGGGTAACTATGGCTACACCTTC	CASSPAVGNYGYTF
TRBD2	TRBV27	TRBJ2-1	few	TGTGCCAGCAGTTTCGGCGGGACTACCTACAATGAGCAGTTCTTC	CASSFGGTTYNEQFF
.	TRBV15	TRBJ2-7	.	TGTGCCACCAGCAGAGATCTACCAAGAAGAGGGGGAGAGGGCGAGCAGTACTTC	CATSRDLPRRGGEGEQYF
.	TRBV29-1	TRBJ1-2	.	TGCAGCGTTGAGGTGGACGGGTTTCGGGGCTACACCTTC	CSVEVDGFRGYTF
.	TRBV29-1	TRBJ2-5	few	TGCAGCGTCCGCAGGGGGGAAGAGACCCAGTACTTC	CSVRRGEETQYF
.	TRBV6-5	TRBJ1-2	.	TGTGCCAGCAGTTACTCTGACAGGACCGACCGGGGCTACACCTTC	CASSYSDRTDRGYTF
.	TRBV29-1	TRBJ1-1	once	TGCAGCGTCCCCCGACAGGAGAACACTGAAGCTTTCTTT	CSVPRQENTEAFF
TRBD1	TRBV5-1	TRBJ2-7	.	TGCGCCAGCAGCTCGGACAGGGACCCCTCAGAGCAGTACTTC	CASSSDRDPSEQYF
TRBD1	TRBV30	TRBJ1-5	.	TGTGCCTGGGCGACAGGGGGAAATAGCAATCAGCCCCAGCATTTT	CAWATGGNSNQPQHF
TRBD2	TRBV7-2	TRBJ2-7	.	TGTGCCAGCAGCCCACCGGGACTAGCCGGCGAGCAGTACTTC	CASSPPGLAGEQYF
TRBD2	TRBV5-1	TRBJ2-1	.	TGCGCCAGCAGCTTGAGTTCGGCGGGAGGATCCCACAATGAGCAGTTCTTC	CASSLSSAGGSHNEQFF